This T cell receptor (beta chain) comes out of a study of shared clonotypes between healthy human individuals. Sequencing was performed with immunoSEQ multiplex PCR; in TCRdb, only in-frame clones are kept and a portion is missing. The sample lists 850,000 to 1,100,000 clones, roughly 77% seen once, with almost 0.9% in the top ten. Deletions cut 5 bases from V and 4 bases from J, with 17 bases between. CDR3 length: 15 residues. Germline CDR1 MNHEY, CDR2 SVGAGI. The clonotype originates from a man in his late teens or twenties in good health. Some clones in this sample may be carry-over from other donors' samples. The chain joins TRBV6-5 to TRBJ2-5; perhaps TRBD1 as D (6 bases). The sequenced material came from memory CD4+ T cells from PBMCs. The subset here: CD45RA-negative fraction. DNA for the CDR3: TGTGCCAGCAGTCCCACCGGGACACGAAGAGAGACCCAGTACTTC. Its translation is CASSPTGTRRETQYF.